This is a list of T cell receptor beta chains from one sample in a study of human T cells and chemical hapten exposure. TCRdb ran MiXCR on the RACE reads and lists one entry per CDR3 protein. The table shows some 250,000 distinct CDR3 sequences, with roughly 8% occurring only once. The sample was whole blood, taken in connection with sensitization to the hapten diphenylcyclopropenone (DPC). Receptor source: a man aged 18 to 35 with alopecia areata. Some clones in this sample may be carry-over from other donors' samples. Both conserved end residues are trimmed from each CDR3. D genes are given only for firm matches.

.	TRBJ1-1	TRBV7-8	ASSLRPRTNTEAF
.	TRBJ1-3	TRBV4-3	ASSQVMSPAGNTIY
.	TRBJ1-5	TRBV20-1	SAELALGQPQH
.	TRBJ2-2	TRBV19	ASSIGSGELF
TRBD1	TRBJ1-4	TRBV5-5	ASSLSGQGYGEKLF
.	TRBJ1-2	TRBV24-1	ATWGIFNYGYT
.	TRBJ1-1	TRBV9	ASSPGRVNTEAF
.	TRBJ1-1	TRBV14	ASSQQLGRTEAF
.	TRBJ2-1	TRBV5-1	ASSLSGTSEQF
TRBD1	TRBJ1-5	TRBV6-1	ASKRDRGYSNQPQH
.	TRBJ1-2	TRBV6-5	ASSYLQSLNSGYT
.	TRBJ2-3	TRBV28	ASSFGDRTDTQY
.	TRBJ2-6	TRBV12-3/TRBV12-4	ASTKTDGRGEANVLT
.	TRBJ1-2	TRBV4-3	ASSLRNRVNYGFT
TRBD2	TRBJ2-1	TRBV20-1	SARYLVTSGGDSYNEQF
TRBD2	TRBJ2-5	TRBV7-2	ASSPSGIQETQY
.	TRBJ2-1	TRBV12-3/TRBV12-4	ASSGPGSSYNEQF
.	TRBJ1-1	TRBV29-1	SVAGYFPNTEAF
.	TRBJ2-7	TRBV6-6	ASTSRDKSYEQY
.	TRBJ2-7	TRBV20-1	SARDFGNSRYEQY
.	TRBJ1-6	TRBV20-1	SATQGVGSPLH
TRBD1	TRBJ2-1	TRBV20-1	SARGGTGATNEQF
.	TRBJ2-5	TRBV28	ASSPPGDAIETQY
.	TRBJ2-1	TRBV28	ASSFSREQF
.	TRBJ1-1	TRBV10-3	AISESGDYTEAF
.	TRBJ1-6	TRBV10-3	AISEQVDNSPLH
TRBD1	TRBJ1-6	TRBV6-6	ASTTAGGYNSPLH
.	TRBJ1-2	TRBV29-1	SVLPDLSYGYT
.	TRBJ1-5	TRBV12-3/TRBV12-4	ASSLDRFNQPQH
.	TRBJ2-4	TRBV7-2	ASSRGAKNIQY
.	TRBJ2-1	TRBV7-8	ASSLAFGRSGYNEQF
.	TRBJ1-4	TRBV28	ASSPPGRINEKLF
.	TRBJ1-1	TRBV5-1	ASRRDGPMYTEAF
TRBD1	TRBJ1-1	TRBV10-3	AISVGSGTENTEAF
.	TRBJ2-2	TRBV6-2/TRBV6-3	ASSLTRNTGELF
.	TRBJ1-1	TRBV5-4	ASSAQLNTEAF
.	TRBJ2-1	TRBV2	ASSERAGSYNEQF
TRBD1	TRBJ2-2	TRBV5-4	ASSKQGANTGELF
.	TRBJ2-2	TRBV10-3	AISEEGEYTGELF
.	TRBJ2-7	TRBV6-2/TRBV6-3	ASSDSFYEQY
.	TRBJ1-4	TRBV7-2	ASSLASVRVNEKLF
.	TRBJ2-1	TRBV27	ASSSPQGVLYNEQF
.	TRBJ1-4	TRBV9	ASSVDGGSANEKLF
.	TRBJ1-4	TRBV5-1	ASSSSIFRVGGVNEKLF
.	TRBJ2-3	TRBV7-2	ASSKATDTQY
TRBD1	TRBJ1-5	TRBV27	ASSPGQGISQPQH
.	TRBJ2-2	TRBV5-1	ASSLSSGVDTGELF
.	TRBJ2-1	TRBV7-2	ASSLRPFGNEQF
.	TRBJ1-2	TRBV5-4	ASSLVSATGYGYT
TRBD1	TRBJ2-7	TRBV6-1	ASSDPPGQGDEQY
TRBD1	TRBJ2-7	TRBV29-1	SVERTGNYEQY
.	TRBJ1-3	TRBV12-3/TRBV12-4	ASSPLRGAGNTIY
.	TRBJ2-7	TRBV5-1	ASSPEVTALEQY
.	TRBJ1-2	TRBV29-1	SVESGRGGYT